This T cell receptor (beta chain) was profiled in a study of neurological immune-mediated disorders. Study-wide results and limits: When grouped phylogenetically, the repertoires of 18 of the 34 multiple sclerosis patients fell together in one related-CDR3 cluster, which is a possible signature. Subjects shared no identical expanded-clone CDR3 amino acid sequences, suggesting private TCR-beta repertoires in all groups.

Each CDR3 protein gets one entry after TCRdb re-called the 5' RACE reads with MiXCR. Here the sample spans 80,000 to 100,000 distinct CDR3 sequences, roughly 3.3% being singletons. This clonotype was recorded at least ten times. The antigen is not known. The receptor's source is a woman aged 50 to 60 with multiple sclerosis. The specimen sequenced was PBMCs.

CDR3 protein: CASSYKSQGYEQYF. DNA for the CDR3: TGCGCCAGCAGCTACAAATCCCAGGGCTACGAGCAGTACTTC. The rearrangement uses TRBV5-1 and TRBJ2-7, with D possibly TRBD1 on 5 matching bases. The CDR3 consists of 14 residues. Deletions cut 3 bases from V and 3 bases from J, with 13 bases between. Germline lookup yields CDR1 SGHRS and CDR2 YFSETQ.